This T cell receptor beta chain was sequenced for a study of T-cell memory formation after mild COVID-19. Across the study: TCR clusters were largely donor specific. Findings of the study overall: Later expanders leaned toward CD4+, whereas clones contracting from day 15 to 85 were balanced CD4/CD8. CD4+ contracting clones lay mainly in CM and EM, CD8+ ones in EMRA.

Concerning this clonotype itself: What it binds is unknown.

The CDR3 has 14 residues. Germline-derived CDR1 and CDR2 are ENHRY and SYGVKD. With V trimmed by 0 bases and J by 7 bases, 6 bases remained unmatched. Using constant-segment primers, 5'RACE produced TCR alpha and TCR beta cDNA libraries carrying sample barcodes and UMIs. A single record per CDR3 protein comes from TCRdb applying MiXCR to the 5' RACE reads. The repertoire holds 300,000 to 400,000 distinct CDR3 sequences, with 28% as singletons. The chain carries TRBV10-3 and TRBJ2-7, with 7 bases that match TRBD1. The source is an adult woman who had mild COVID-19 (a few samples of this study predate the infection). Cell type and time point are not known. Specimen: PBMCs or a T cell subset sorted from them (not recorded which). CDR3 residues: CAISESTGTGEQYF. DNA of the CDR3: TGTGCCATCAGTGAGTCGACAGGGACGGGAGAGCAGTACTTC.